This passage covers 23 T cell receptor beta chains from one sample sequenced in a study of CD8 T cells in ankylosing spondylitis. In TCRdb, the 5' RACE reads were re-called with MiXCR into one record per CDR3 protein. Among under 400,000 distinct CDR3 sequences listed, around 10% were seen once. The specimen sequenced was blood, either unsorted or a sorted T cell fraction (not recorded which). These receptors originate from a female donor with ankylosing spondylitis or in good health (not recorded which).

This clonotype was picked up many times. This chain connects TRBV20-1 to TRBJ2-1; TRBD2 matches 11 bases. The CDR3 runs 15 residues. Germline loops: CDR1 DFQATT, CDR2 SNEGSKA (reference sequence). V shed 4 bases, J shed 2 bases, and the junction held 4 bases outside the gene matches. In DNA, the CDR3 is TGCAGTGCTATAGGGACTAGCGGCACCTACAATGAGCAGTTCTTC. Translated, it gives CSAIGTSGTYNEQFF.

There are a few counts of this clonotype. This chain joins TRBV7-2 and TRBJ2-1; the D gene is possibly TRBD2 (6 bases). Trimming removed 7 bases from V and 5 bases from J, with 18 bases in between. The CDR3 has 15 residues. CDR1 and CDR2 from the germline V gene are SGHTA and FQGNSA. CDR3: CASKKFLARNNEQFF. The CDR3 DNA reads as TGTGCCAGCAAGAAGTTTCTAGCGAGAAACAATGAGCAGTTCTTC.

The table lists this clonotype with many counts. The chain uses TRBV6-1 and TRBJ2-5; TRBD2 aligns across 12 bases. The germline CDR1 and CDR2 sequences are MNHNS and SASEGT. The J segment lost 3 bases and the V segment lost 6 bases, leaving 8 bases of the junction unmatched. This CDR3 contains 16 residues. CDR3 bases: TGTGCCAGCAGCAAGCTAGCGGGAGGGCCCAAAGAGACCCAGTACTTC. This codes for CASSKLAGGPKETQYF.

CDR3 nucleotide sequence: TGCAGCGTTGATAGACTGCGGGGTAATGAAAAACTGTTTTTT. Translation: CSVDRLRGNEKLFF. V usage is TRBV29-1 and J usage is TRBJ1-4; no firm D call. CDR1 and CDR2 (germline): SQVTM, ANQGSEA. This CDR3 region has 14 residues. V was trimmed by 3 bases and J by 4 bases, leaving 12 bases between them.

This clonotype was counted between two and nine times. This chain uses TRBV3-1 with TRBJ1-1, with D maybe TRBD1 (6 bases). V lost 3 bases to trimming and J lost 7 bases, with 15 bases between them. Germline V CDR1 and CDR2: LGHDT, YNNKEL (reference sequence). The CDR3 contains 14 residues. The CDR3 region has the DNA TGTGCCAGCAGCCAGACAGGTCTTTTCGGTGAAGCTTTCTTT. This encodes CASSQTGLFGEAFF.

This clonotype was detected a few times. The chain has TRBV24-1 and TRBJ2-3; weak D call: TRBD2 (5 bases). The V end lost 6 bases, the J end lost 4 bases, and 10 bases lay between the germline ends. The CDR3 covers 13 residues. Germline-derived CDR1 and CDR2 are KGHDR and SFDVKD. The CDR3 DNA is TGTGCCACCAGTTCCGGGATTCCAGATACGCAGTATTTT. It is translated as CATSSGIPDTQYF.

The chain combines TRBV7-2 with TRBJ2-3; maybe TRBD2 (7 bases). Trimming stripped 1 base from V and 7 bases from J, with 15 bases between. The CDR3 runs to 15 residues. Germline V gene lookup returns CDR1 SGHTA and CDR2 FQGNSA. The CDR3 reads CASSLGQAGVNTQYF. In DNA, the CDR3 is TGTGCCAGCAGCTTAGGACAGGCGGGGGTCAATACGCAGTATTTT.

This clonotype showed up many times. The rearrangement links TRBV10-3 to TRBJ2-1, with unresolved D. Germline V gene data show CDR1 as ENHRY and CDR2 as SYGVKD. The CDR3 length is 13 residues. The V gene lost 10 bases and the J gene lost 4 bases, with 14 bases spanning the gap. Here the CDR3 DNA reads TGTGCCACCCGCGATGACCCGTACAATGAGCAGTTCTTC. It is translated as CATRDDPYNEQFF.

This clonotype has a count of ten or more. CDR3 region: CSVETSGSRSYEQYF. In nucleotides, the CDR3 is TGCAGCGTTGAAACTAGCGGGAGTCGCTCCTACGAGCAGTACTTC. V gene TRBV29-1 combines with J gene TRBJ2-7, with 11 bases matching TRBD2. CDR3 length: 15 residues. CDR1 and CDR2 from the germline V gene are SQVTM and ANQGSEA. V gave up 2 bases and J gave up 0 bases; unmatched junction bases: 3.

This clonotype was detected ten times or more. The J gene is TRBJ1-6, the V gene TRBV7-8; D perhaps matches TRBD1 (6 bases). Germline V gene data show CDR1 as SGHVS and CDR2 as FQNEAQ. V was trimmed by 5 bases and J by 3 bases, leaving 11 bases between them. The CDR3 totals 15 residues. Here the CDR3 reads CASSPGQIYNSPLHF. The CDR3 coding sequence is TGTGCCAGCAGCCCTGGACAGATCTATAATTCACCCCTCCACTTT.

This clonotype occurred many times. The genes are TRBV20-1 and TRBJ2-3; a possible D gene is TRBD2 (6 bases). The germline CDR1 and CDR2 sequences are DFQATT and SNEGSKA (reference sequence). The CDR3 is 17 amino acids. V was trimmed by 0 bases and J by 0 bases, leaving 16 bases between them. The CDR3, as DNA: TGCAGTGCTAGAGATTATTCGTCGGCGGGGAGCACAGATACGCAGTATTTT. Translation: CSARDYSSAGSTDTQYF.

A note on this clonotype: An end of the junction differs from the germline gene, which may be a read error. The chain links TRBV5-6 to TRBJ2-7, with 7 nucleotides matching TRBD1. The germline CDR1 and CDR2 sequences are SGHDT and YYEEEE. This CDR3 has 12 residues. The CDR3 DNA reads as TGTGTCAGCAGCTTGGGACAGACGGTGCAGTACTTC. It codes for CVSSLGQTVQYF.

A word on this clonotype: A read error is possible here, since a much larger clone lies one base away. The chain employs TRBV7-9 and TRBJ2-2, with 7 bases lining up with TRBD2. This CDR3 has 16 amino acids. Germline CDR1 is SEHNR and CDR2 is FQNEAQ (reference sequence). The junction had 13 bases not matched to a gene; V was cut back by 5 bases and J by 7 bases. The DNA for the CDR3 is TGTGCCAGCAGCCCCGGGAGGCTTAGTTTTGGCGGGGAGCTGTTTTTT. Its protein product is CASSPGRLSFGGELFF.

At least ten counts were recorded for this clonotype. V usage is TRBV6-1 and J usage is TRBJ2-7; D perhaps matches TRBD2 (6 bases). CDR1 MNHNS and CDR2 SASEGT come from the germline V gene. The CDR3 runs 15 residues. V shed 1 base and J shed 4 bases, with 14 bases lying between them. CDR3 sequence: CASSEEGWDSYEQYF. Written as DNA, the CDR3 is TGTGCCAGCAGTGAAGAGGGCTGGGACTCTTACGAGCAGTACTTC.

This clonotype was picked up many times. The genes are TRBV3-1 and TRBJ2-7, with unresolved D. Per germline, CDR1 LGHDT and CDR2 YNNKEL (reference sequence). The CDR3 length is 15 residues. Trimming took off 1 base at V and 3 bases at J, with 13 bases between the two ends. CDR3 coding DNA: TGTGCCAGCAGCCAAGTAGAGGAACGGAACTACGAGCAGTACTTC. This sequence encodes CASSQVEERNYEQYF.

The chain joins TRBV28 to TRBJ2-3; 8 bases are shared with TRBD1. V gave up 6 bases and J gave up 6 bases; unmatched junction bases: 5. The CDR3 extends over 13 amino acids. Germline V gives CDR1 MDHEN, CDR2 SYDVKM. As DNA, the CDR3 is TGTGCCAGCAGAACGACAGGGGCCGATACGCAGTATTTT. Amino acids: CASRTTGADTQYF.

Written as DNA, the CDR3 is TGTGCCAGCAGCCCAAATGCGATGTCTGAAGCTTTCTTT. This encodes CASSPNAMSEAFF. The chain combines TRBV7-2 with TRBJ1-1; D uncertain. V lost 5 bases and J lost 6, with 13 bases in between. The V gene's germline CDR1 is SGHTA and CDR2 FQGNSA. The CDR3 sequence is 13 residues long.

This clonotype was found many times. The chain combines TRBV20-1 with TRBJ1-1; 7 nucleotides align to TRBD1. Germline lookup yields CDR1 DFQATT and CDR2 SNEGSKA (reference sequence). Germline trimming cut 0 bases from V and 4 bases from J; bases unmatched to any gene: 8. The CDR3 spans 15 residues. In nucleotides, the CDR3 is TGCAGTGCTAGAGATCGCAACAGGGGTGCCACTGAAGCTTTCTTT. Its translation: CSARDRNRGATEAFF.

This clonotype was picked up many times. The rearrangement uses TRBV4-2 and TRBJ2-1; maybe TRBD2 (6 bases). Germline CDR1 and CDR2: LGHNA and YNFKEQ. V was cut by 4 bases and J by 0 bases, with 16 bases left in between. The CDR3 is made up of 17 amino acids. CDR3 in DNA: TGTGCCAGCAGCCGAGGGATAGCGGCAAGCTCCTACAATGAGCAGTTCTTC. This sequence encodes CASSRGIAASSYNEQFF.

Points on this clonotype: This sequence may be a read error, since a much larger clone differs from it by one base. This chain joins TRBV20-1 and TRBJ1-6; no firm D call. The CDR3 consists of 11 residues. The germline V gene has CDR1 DFQATT and CDR2 SNEGSKA (reference sequence). The CDR3 nucleotides read TGCACTGCTAGACCCGAAACACCCCTCCACTTT. It encodes CTARPETPLHF.

This clonotype was observed at least ten times. The chain recombines TRBV7-3 with TRBJ1-3; D gene unclear. Trimming removed 2 bases at V and 2 bases at J, with 13 bases between. The germline V gene has CDR1 SGHTA and CDR2 FQGTGA. The CDR3 loop spans 16 amino acids. The CDR3 spells CASSLGPGGAGNTIYF. As DNA, the CDR3 is TGTGCCAGCAGCTTAGGCCCAGGTGGGGCTGGAAACACCATATATTTT.

This clonotype was counted ten times or more. V gene TRBV10-3 combines with J gene TRBJ1-2, with 7 bases fitting TRBD1. The CDR3 spans 13 residues. CDR1 is ENHRY, CDR2 SYGVKD, per germline. V lost 5 bases, J lost 3 bases, and 3 bases stayed unmatched. CDR3 sequence reads: CAISKGQDYGYTF. The CDR3 DNA reads as TGTGCCATCAGTAAAGGACAGGACTATGGCTACACCTTC.

There are many counts of this clonotype. The chain has TRBV29-1 and TRBJ1-3; D is undetermined. Germline loops: CDR1 SQVTM, CDR2 ANQGSEA. This CDR3 is 13 amino acids long. The V end lost 1 base, the J end lost 3 bases, and 7 bases lay between the germline ends. DNA for the CDR3: TGCAGCGTTGAAGGGGTTATTGGAAACACCATATATTTT. It codes for CSVEGVIGNTIYF.